This T cell receptor beta chain stems from a study of T cell changes during pregnancy in multiple sclerosis. Clones were read by immunoSEQ multiplex PCR, and TCRdb kept only the in-frame ones, dropping some. The table shows approximately 130,000 clones, with about 95% occurring only once. Germline assignment: CDR1 MDHEN and CDR2 SYDVKM. CDR3 length: 13 amino acids. With 6 bases removed from V and 1 base from J, the gap between germline ends came to 9 bases. The sequences come from peripheral blood, collected after pregnancy. The TCR sequence derives from a female donor with multiple sclerosis, enrolled in a pregnancy study. V and J are TRBV28 and TRBJ1-1; D is perhaps TRBD1 (6 bases). Here the CDR3 DNA reads TGTGCCAGCAGCGTAGGGGGGAACACTGAAGCTTTCTTT. Protein product: CASSVGGNTEAFF. Complete variable domain (other parts from reference TRBV28 and TRBJ1-1): DVKVTQSSRYLVKRTGEKVFLECVQDMDHENMFWYRQDPGLGLRLIYFSYDVKMKEKGDIPEGYSVSREKKERFSLILESASTNQTSMYLCASSVGGNTEAFFGQGTRLTVV.